The 5 T cell receptor beta chains in this list originate from one sample, sequenced in a study of CD8 T cells in ankylosing spondylitis. TCRdb ran MiXCR on the 5' RACE reads and lists one entry per CDR3 protein. The repertoire holds some 200,000 distinct CDR3 sequences, with 6% to 8.5% as singletons. Their antigens are not known. Study findings and constraints: A motif in TCR beta, a set of about eight highly homologous variants, appeared characteristic of ankylosing spondylitis blood.

Sample: blood, either unsorted or a sorted T cell fraction (not recorded which). The receptors originated from a male donor with ankylosing spondylitis.

Of note for this clonotype: This may come from a read error, since a much larger clone is one base off. The J gene is TRBJ1-1, the V gene TRBV4-1; no clear D gene. The germline CDR1 and CDR2 sequences are MGHRA and YSYEKL. Trimming cost V 3 bases and J 8 bases, with 19 bases left between them. The CDR3 extends over 15 amino acids. In DNA, the CDR3 is TGCGCCAGCAGCCATCCGAGCTCAGGTTGGGTGGAAGCTTTCTTT. Translating it yields CASSHPSSGWVEAFF.

This clonotype was observed a handful of times. The J gene is TRBJ2-3, the V gene TRBV5-5; no clear D. Germline CDR1 is SGHKS and CDR2 is YYEKEE (reference sequence). Trimming shortened V by 6 bases and J by 6 bases, and 23 bases separated the two germline ends. This CDR3 has 16 amino acids. The CDR3: CASTTAGQALRDTQYF. DNA of the CDR3: TGTGCCAGCACCACGGCCGGGCAGGCCCTGCGGGATACGCAGTATTTT.

This clonotype was observed many times. The V and J genes are TRBV25-1 and TRBJ1-1; possibly TRBD1 for D (5 bases). The CDR3 loop spans 13 amino acids. V lost 5 bases, J lost 3 bases, and 10 bases lay in between. Germline values: CDR1 MGHDK, CDR2 SYGVNS. The CDR3 coding sequence is TGTGCCAGCAGTTATTGGGGGGACACTGAAGCTTTCTTT. Translated: CASSYWGDTEAFF.

This clonotype showed up many times. The J gene is TRBJ2-6, the V gene TRBV14; D perhaps matches TRBD1 (5 bases). The ends were cut back, 0 bases at V and 0 bases at J, with 12 bases in the middle. This CDR3 spans 18 amino acids. Germline V gives CDR1 SGHDN, CDR2 FVKESK. As DNA, the CDR3 is TGTGCCAGCAGCCAAGATACGACAGTTCCCTCTGGGGCCAACGTCCTGACTTTC. Translated: CASSQDTTVPSGANVLTF.

In this sample, this clonotype turned up a few times. The chain's CDR3 is CASSIGDPSYEQYF. The CDR3 DNA reads TGTGCCAGTAGTATAGGCGACCCCTCCTACGAGCAGTACTTC. The chain uses TRBV19 and TRBJ2-7; D is unresolved. The germline CDR1 and CDR2 sequences are LNHDA and SQIVND (reference sequence). Trimming removed 1 base from V and 0 bases from J, with 7 bases in between. The CDR3 is 14 amino acids.